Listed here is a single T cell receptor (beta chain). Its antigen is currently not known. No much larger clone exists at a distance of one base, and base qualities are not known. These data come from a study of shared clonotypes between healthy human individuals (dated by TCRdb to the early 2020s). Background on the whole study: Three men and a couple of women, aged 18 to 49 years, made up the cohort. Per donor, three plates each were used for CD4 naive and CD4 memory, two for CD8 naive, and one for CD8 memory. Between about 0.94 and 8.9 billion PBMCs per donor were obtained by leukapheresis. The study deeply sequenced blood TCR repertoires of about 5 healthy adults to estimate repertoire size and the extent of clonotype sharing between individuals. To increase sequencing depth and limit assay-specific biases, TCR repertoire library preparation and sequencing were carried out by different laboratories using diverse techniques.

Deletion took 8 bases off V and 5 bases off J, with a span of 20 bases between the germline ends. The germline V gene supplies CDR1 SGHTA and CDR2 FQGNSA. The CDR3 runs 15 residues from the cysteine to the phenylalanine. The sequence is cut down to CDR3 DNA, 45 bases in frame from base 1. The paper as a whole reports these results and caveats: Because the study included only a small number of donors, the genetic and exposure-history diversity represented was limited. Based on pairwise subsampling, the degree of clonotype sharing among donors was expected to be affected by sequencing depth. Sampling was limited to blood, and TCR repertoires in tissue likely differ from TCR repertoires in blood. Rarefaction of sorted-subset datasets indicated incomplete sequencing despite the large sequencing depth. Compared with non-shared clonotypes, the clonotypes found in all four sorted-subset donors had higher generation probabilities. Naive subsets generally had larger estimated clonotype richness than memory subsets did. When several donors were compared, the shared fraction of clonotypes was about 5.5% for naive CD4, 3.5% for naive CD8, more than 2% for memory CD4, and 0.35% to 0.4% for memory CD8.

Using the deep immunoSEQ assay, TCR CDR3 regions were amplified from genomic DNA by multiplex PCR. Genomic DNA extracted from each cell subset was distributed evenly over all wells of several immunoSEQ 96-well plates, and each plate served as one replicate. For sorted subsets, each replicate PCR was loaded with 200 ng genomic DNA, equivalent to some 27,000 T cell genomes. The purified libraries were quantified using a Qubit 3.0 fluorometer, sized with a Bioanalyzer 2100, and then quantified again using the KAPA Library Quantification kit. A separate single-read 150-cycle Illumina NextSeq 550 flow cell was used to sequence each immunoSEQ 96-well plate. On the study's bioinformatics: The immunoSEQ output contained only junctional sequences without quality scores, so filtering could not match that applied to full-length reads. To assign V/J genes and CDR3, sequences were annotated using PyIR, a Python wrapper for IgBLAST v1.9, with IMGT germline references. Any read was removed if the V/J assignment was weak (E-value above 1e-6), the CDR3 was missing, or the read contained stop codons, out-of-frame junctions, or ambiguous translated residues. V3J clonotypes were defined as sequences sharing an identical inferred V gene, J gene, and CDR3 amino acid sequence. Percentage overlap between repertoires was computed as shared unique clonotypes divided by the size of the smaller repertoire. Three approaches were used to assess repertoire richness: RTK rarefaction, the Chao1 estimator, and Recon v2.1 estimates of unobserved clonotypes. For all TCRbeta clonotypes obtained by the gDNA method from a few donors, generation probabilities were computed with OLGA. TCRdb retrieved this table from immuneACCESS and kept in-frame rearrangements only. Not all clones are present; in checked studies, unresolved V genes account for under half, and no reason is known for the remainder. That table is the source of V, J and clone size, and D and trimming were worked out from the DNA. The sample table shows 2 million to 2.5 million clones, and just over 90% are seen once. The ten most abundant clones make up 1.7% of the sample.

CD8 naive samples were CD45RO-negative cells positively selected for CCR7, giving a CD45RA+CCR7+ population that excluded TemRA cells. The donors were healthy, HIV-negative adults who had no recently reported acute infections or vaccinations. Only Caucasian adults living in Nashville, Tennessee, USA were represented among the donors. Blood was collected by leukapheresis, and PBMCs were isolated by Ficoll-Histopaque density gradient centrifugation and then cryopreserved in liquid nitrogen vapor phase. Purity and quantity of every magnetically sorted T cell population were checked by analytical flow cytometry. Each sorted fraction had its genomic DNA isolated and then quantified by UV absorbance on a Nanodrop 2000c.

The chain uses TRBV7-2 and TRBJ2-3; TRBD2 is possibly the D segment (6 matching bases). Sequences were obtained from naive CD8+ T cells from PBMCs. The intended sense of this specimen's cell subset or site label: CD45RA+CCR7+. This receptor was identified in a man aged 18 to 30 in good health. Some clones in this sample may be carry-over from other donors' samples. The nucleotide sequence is TGTGCCAGCGGTACTGGGGAGCGGGTCCTAGATACGCAGTATTTT. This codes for CASGTGERVLDTQYF. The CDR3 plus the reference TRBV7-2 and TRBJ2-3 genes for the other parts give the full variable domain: GAGVSQSPSNKVTEKGKDVELRCDPISGHTALYWYRQSLGQGLEFLIYFQGNSAPDKSGLPSDRFSAERTGGSVSTLTIQRTQQEDSAVYLCASGTGERVLDTQYFGPGTRLTVL.